This T cell receptor beta chain is drawn from a study of cytomegalovirus exposure and HLA in healthy donors. The wider study: From HLA-typed donors, an early data release held 70 million to 100 million unique TCRs.

The study ran its PCR with 60 Vbeta and 13 Jbeta primers. TCRdb's copy holds only in-frame clones and misses some; the assay was immunoSEQ multiplex PCR. The sample comprises approximately 100,000 clones, about 84% of which are singletons, and around 2% rests with the top ten. This CDR3 comprises 12 residues. V was pared by 5 bases and J by 7 bases, with 11 bases between. Germline V gene lookup returns CDR1 MNHNS and CDR2 SASEGT. The TCR originated in a man younger than 35 in good health and CMV-seronegative. The rearrangement uses TRBV6-1 and TRBJ1-2, with D tentatively TRBD1 (5 bases). The sample consisted of PBMCs. This CDR3 reads CASSPSRVGYTF. The CDR3 DNA follows: TGTGCCAGCAGTCCATCCAGGGTTGGCTACACCTTC.